This T cell receptor beta chain was captured in a study of blood T cell repertoires in COVID-19. Overall study context: The study drew acute and convalescent COVID-19 samples from the United States, Italy and Spain. PBMCs, B-cell-depleted T cells, or T cells provided the cDNA or gDNA that made up the material.

As processed by the authors: The authors estimated nucleated cell counts from reference gene primer amplification. Some clones are missing from TCRdb's copy, which holds only in-frame ones; the method was immunoSEQ multiplex PCR. That table is the source of V, J and clone size, and D and trimming were worked out from the DNA. The sample records around 200,000 clones, around 82% being singletons. V lost 1 base to trimming and J lost 4 bases; unmatched junction nucleotides: 9. CDR1 is SGHTA and CDR2 is FQGNSA in the germline V gene. The CDR3 runs to 17 residues. The sample was peripheral blood. The V gene is TRBV7-2, the J gene TRBJ2-5; 10 bases are a match to TRBD2. This TCR came from a woman between 50 and 59 years old with acute or convalescent COVID-19. The CDR3 is CASSLDGLAGVRETQYF. As DNA, the CDR3 is TGTGCCAGCAGCTTAGATGGTCTAGCGGGAGTCCGAGAGACCCAGTACTTC.